Given below is one T cell receptor (beta chain) in context. The sample originates from a study of CD8 T cells in Susac syndrome. RNA amounts of about 0.5 to 1 ug underwent reverse transcription with random hexamers. TCRdb re-called the immunoSEQ multiplex PCR reads through MiXCR, storing one row per CDR3 protein. The sample yields about 200,000 distinct CDR3 sequences, just under 95% seen once. V dropped 3 bases and J dropped 3 bases, with 9 bases sitting between them. Per germline, CDR1 DFQATT and CDR2 SNEGSKA (reference sequence). CDR3 size: 13 residues. This receptor was obtained from a human donor with multiple sclerosis. Sequenced material: CD4+ T cells from PBMCs. The chain joins TRBV20-1 to TRBJ1-3; D ambiguous. The CDR3 sequence is CSASDLDGNTIYF. The CDR3 DNA is TGCAGTGCTAGTGATCTTGATGGAAACACCATATATTTT.